This TCR beta chain was recovered during a study of response to subunit inactivated influenza vaccine. Study-wide results and caveats: Each seasonal influenza vaccination recruits few new T cells, the authors suggested.

Comment on this clonotype: Its antigen is not known.

TCRdb passed the RT-PCR reads through MiXCR, listing each CDR3 protein once. The sample lists some 640,000 distinct CDR3 sequences; around 14% were seen once. Sequenced material: PBMCs from blood, taken 14 days before vaccination. The sequence derives from a man aged 45-65 years who received an inactivated influenza vaccine.

CDR3 protein: CASSLRKSGETQYF. The CDR3 DNA is TGTGCCAGCTCACTCCGAAAATCCGGAGAGACCCAGTACTTC. The genes are TRBV18 and TRBJ2-5; D not resolved. The CDR3 covers 14 residues. The germline V and J ends were trimmed by 4 bases and 4 bases, with 13 bases remaining between them. Germline CDR1 and CDR2: KGHSH and LQKENI.